This is a list of T cell receptor beta chains from one sample in a study of blood T cell repertoires in COVID-19. Here immunoSEQ multiplex PCR was the method, and the copy in TCRdb shows in-frame clones only, minus some. The sample lists about 220,000 clones; 84% were seen once. The sample consisted of peripheral blood. The source of these receptors is a man aged 45-65 years with active or convalescent COVID-19. CDR3s include the opening cysteine and the closing phenylalanine or tryptophan. The order of the fields is D gene, clone size, V gene, J gene, CDR3 protein, CDR3 DNA. The D gene is left open where the match is weak. Rows may omit the clone size; those that give it use once, few, many or a size class.

>-|-|TRBV5-5|TRBJ2-5
CASSLMGGVQETQYF
TGTGCCAGCAGCTTGATGGGCGGGGTCCAAGAGACCCAGTACTTC
>-|-|TRBV5-4|TRBJ1-1
CASSLYGGGLTEAFF
TGTGCCAGCAGCTTGTATGGGGGGGGGCTCACTGAAGCTTTCTTT
>-|-|TRBV19|TRBJ2-5
CASKEGFGETQYF
TGTGCCAGTAAAGAGGGATTCGGCGAGACCCAGTACTTC
>TRBD2|-|TRBV7-2|TRBJ2-3
CASSPRREREGGTDTQYF
TGTGCCAGCAGCCCCAGGAGGGAGCGGGAGGGGGGCACAGATACGCAGTATTTT
>-|-|TRBV7-8|TRBJ2-5
CASSLASRGKTQYF
TGTGCCAGCAGCTTAGCATCCAGGGGAAAGACCCAGTACTTC
>TRBD2|-|TRBV5-6|TRBJ2-1
CASSSELAGYNEQFF
TGTGCCAGCAGCTCGGAACTAGCGGGATACAATGAGCAGTTCTTC
>-|-|TRBV6-4|TRBJ2-1
CASSEGRSYNEQFF
TGTGCCAGCAGTGAAGGCAGGTCCTACAATGAGCAGTTCTTC
>TRBD2|many|TRBV9|TRBJ2-3
CASSVLAGGRGDTQYF
TGTGCCAGCAGCGTACTAGCGGGGGGCCGGGGAGATACGCAGTATTTT
>-|-|TRBV28|TRBJ1-2
CASNEGSYGYTF
TGTGCCAGCAACGAGGGCTCCTATGGCTACACCTTC
>TRBD1|-|TRBV6-5|TRBJ1-4
CASSYQLGGDRLF
TGTGCCAGCAGTTACCAGCTCGGAGGGGACAGGCTTTTT
>-|-|TRBV2|TRBJ2-7
CASSGPGYEQYF
TGTGCCAGCAGTGGTCCAGGGTACGAGCAGTACTTC
>-|-|TRBV6-6|TRBJ2-1
CASSYKGGGYNEQFF
TGTGCCAGCAGTTATAAGGGAGGTGGGTACAATGAGCAGTTCTTC
>TRBD2|-|TRBV25-1|TRBJ2-1
CASSELLAGQGNEQFF
TGTGCCAGCAGTGAGCTTCTAGCGGGTCAGGGCAATGAGCAGTTCTTC
>-|-|TRBV11-2|TRBJ1-3
CASSYRQVPGNTIYF
TGTGCCAGCAGCTACAGACAGGTCCCTGGAAACACCATATATTTT
>TRBD1|-|TRBV6-2/TRBV6-3|TRBJ2-1
CASSYSRARQGLMSYNEQFF
TGTGCCAGCAGTTACTCGAGGGCTAGACAGGGGTTAATGAGTTACAATGAGCAGTTCTTC
>-|-|TRBV28|TRBJ1-1
CASILRGRAFF
TGTGCCAGCATACTGAGGGGGAGAGCTTTCTTT
>TRBD2|-|TRBV6-1|TRBJ2-1
CASSERLAARPGNEQFF
TGTGCCAGCAGTGAGCGGCTAGCGGCAAGGCCGGGGAATGAGCAGTTCTTC
>TRBD1|-|TRBV7-2|TRBJ1-6
CASSPGQGNNSPLHF
TGTGCCAGCAGCCCCGGACAGGGGAATAATTCACCCCTCCACTTT
>TRBD1|-|TRBV25-1|TRBJ2-2
CASSASTGGDTGELFF
TGTGCCAGCAGTGCCTCCACAGGGGGCGACACCGGGGAGCTGTTTTTT
>-|once|TRBV9|TRBJ2-3
CASMREGALGDTQYF
TGTGCCAGCATGAGAGAGGGAGCCTTGGGGGATACGCAGTATTTT
>TRBD1|-|TRBV5-1|TRBJ1-2
CASSLGTGNYGYTF
TGCGCCAGCAGCTTGGGGACAGGGAACTATGGCTACACCTTC
>-|-|TRBV28|TRBJ1-4
CASSPTGTPATNEKLFF
TGTGCCAGCAGTCCCACCGGGACACCAGCAACTAATGAAAAACTGTTTTTT
>TRBD1|-|TRBV7-7|TRBJ2-1
CASSAGTGFLPYNEQFF
TGTGCCAGCAGCGCCGGGACAGGGTTCCTCCCCTACAATGAGCAGTTCTTC
>-|-|TRBV7-2|TRBJ2-5
CASSLSLAGETQYF
TGTGCCAGCAGCTTAAGTCTGGCGGGGGAGACCCAGTACTTC
>TRBD1|-|TRBV15|TRBJ1-5
CATSRGPPGQGARSNQPQHF
TGTGCCACCAGCAGAGGGCCGCCGGGACAGGGGGCGAGGAGCAATCAGCCCCAGCATTTT
>-|few|TRBV7-7|TRBJ2-2
CASSLETSAGELFF
TGTGCTAGCAGCCTAGAGACTAGTGCCGGGGAGCTGTTTTTT
>-|-|TRBV5-1|TRBJ1-3
CASSGGTLSGNTIYF
TGCGCCAGCAGCGGCGGGACTCTGTCTGGAAACACCATATATTTT
>-|-|TRBV6-4|TRBJ1-1
CASSQQGNTEAFF
TGTGCCAGCAGTCAACAGGGAAACACTGAAGCTTTCTTT
>-|-|TRBV6-4|TRBJ2-1
CASSDKGGQGEQFF
TGTGCCAGCAGTGACAAGGGGGGGCAAGGTGAGCAGTTCTTC
>TRBD1|-|TRBV6-5|TRBJ2-7
CASTPVAGGWYEQYF
TGTGCCAGCACTCCTGTGGCAGGGGGCTGGTACGAGCAGTACTTC
>-|once|TRBV7-9|TRBJ1-4
CASSLGQGSSTNEKLFF
TGTGCCAGCAGCTTGGGGCAAGGATCGTCAACTAATGAAAAACTGTTTTTT
>-|-|TRBV9|TRBJ2-2
CASSPRALNTGELFF
TGTGCCAGCAGCCCGAGGGCCCTGAACACCGGGGAGCTGTTTTTT
>TRBD1|-|TRBV4-1|TRBJ1-2
CASRHTGQQNYGYTF
TGCGCCAGCAGACACACGGGACAGCAGAACTATGGCTACACCTTC
>-|-|TRBV28|TRBJ1-2
CASSSPPAREDYTF
TGTGCCAGCAGCTCGCCCCCAGCCCGGGAAGACTACACCTTC
>-|-|TRBV6-4|TRBJ1-6
CASSDGEDFIYNSPLHF
TGTGCCAGCAGTGACGGGGAGGACTTTATCTATAATTCACCCCTCCACTTT
>TRBD2|-|TRBV5-4|TRBJ2-3
CASSQGLAGVTDTQYF
TGTGCCAGCAGCCAGGGACTAGCGGGGGTTACAGATACGCAGTATTTT
>TRBD2|-|TRBV18|TRBJ2-1
CASSPATSGSVYNEQFF
TGTGCCAGCTCACCAGCGACTAGCGGGAGTGTCTACAATGAGCAGTTCTTC
>TRBD2|-|TRBV5-1|TRBJ2-3
CASSLGLAGEDTQYF
TGCGCCAGCAGCTTGGGTCTAGCGGGGGAGGATACGCAGTATTTT
>TRBD1|-|TRBV7-9|TRBJ2-7
CASSPPTGAIYEQYF
TGTGCCAGCAGCCCGCCGACAGGGGCAATCTACGAGCAGTACTTC
>-|-|TRBV4-3|TRBJ1-1
CASSQLGRATEAFF
TGCGCCAGCAGCCAATTGGGGAGGGCCACTGAAGCTTTCTTT
>-|many|TRBV28|TRBJ1-5
CASSLSPGTNGWPQHF
TGTGCCAGCAGTTTATCTCCGGGGACAAACGGGTGGCCCCAGCATTTT
>TRBD2|-|TRBV4-1|TRBJ2-7
CASSRVPGGSYEQYF
TGCGCCAGCAGCCGGGTCCCGGGAGGGTCCTACGAGCAGTACTTC
>-|-|TRBV2|TRBJ1-5
CASSAFLNQPQHF
TGTGCCAGCAGTGCATTTTTGAATCAGCCCCAGCATTTT
>TRBD1|-|TRBV3-1/TRBV3-2|TRBJ2-1
CASSPWTGGNEQFF
TGTGCCAGCAGCCCATGGACAGGGGGCAATGAGCAGTTCTTC
>TRBD1|-|TRBV18|TRBJ1-2
CASSLGTGVDYGYTF
TGTGCCAGCTCACTAGGGACAGGGGTGGACTATGGCTACACCTTC
>-|-|TRBV2|TRBJ2-7
CASTRDWMREQYF
TGTGCCAGCACCAGGGACTGGATGAGGGAGCAGTACTTC
>TRBD1|-|TRBV19|TRBJ1-5
CASSPSMDRGYQPQHF
TGTGCCAGTAGTCCATCCATGGACAGGGGATATCAGCCCCAGCATTTT